This T cell receptor beta chain was retrieved from a study of blood T cell repertoires in COVID-19. Across the whole study: Collection of acute and convalescent COVID-19 samples took place in the United States, Italy and Spain. The analysed material was cDNA or gDNA that came from T cells, B-cell-depleted T cells, or PBMCs.

This clone was seen more than once but under ten times. The CDR3 contains 14 residues. Trimming stripped 0 bases from V and 3 bases from J, with 7 bases between. Germline V gives CDR1 MNHEY, CDR2 SVGAGI. Original processing methods: By means of reference gene primer amplification, nucleated cell counts were estimated. TCRdb's copy holds only in-frame clones and misses some; the assay was immunoSEQ multiplex PCR. D and trimming were read from the DNA, whereas the V and J calls and clone size are those reported in that table. The repertoire has some 14,000 clones, approximately 86% of them found once; the top ten carry about 51%.

This clonotype originated in an elderly man with acute or convalescent COVID-19. The chain recombines TRBV6-5 with TRBJ2-3; D unresolved. Sequences were obtained from peripheral blood. The CDR3 DNA reads as TGTGCCAGCAGTTACTCCAAGCTGACAGATACGCAGTATTTT. Translation: CASSYSKLTDTQYF.